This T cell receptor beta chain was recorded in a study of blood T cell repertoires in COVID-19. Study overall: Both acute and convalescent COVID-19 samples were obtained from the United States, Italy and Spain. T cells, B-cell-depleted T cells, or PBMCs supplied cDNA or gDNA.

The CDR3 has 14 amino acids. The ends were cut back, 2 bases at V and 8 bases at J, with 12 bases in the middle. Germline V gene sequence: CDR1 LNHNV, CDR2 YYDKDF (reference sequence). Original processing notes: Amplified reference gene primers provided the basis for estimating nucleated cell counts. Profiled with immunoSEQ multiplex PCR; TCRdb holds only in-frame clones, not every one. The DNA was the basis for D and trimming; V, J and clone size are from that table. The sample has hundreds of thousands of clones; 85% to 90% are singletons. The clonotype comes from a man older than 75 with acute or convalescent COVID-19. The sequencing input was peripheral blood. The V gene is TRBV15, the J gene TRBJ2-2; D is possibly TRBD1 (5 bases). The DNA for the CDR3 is TGTGCCACCAGCAGACAGGGTAGTTTGGGGGAGCTGTTTTTT. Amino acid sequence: CATSRQGSLGELFF.